These T cell receptor beta chains were read from a single sample in a study. TCRdb itself ran the RT-PCR reads through MiXCR, one entry per CDR3 protein. The sample has about 680,000 distinct CDR3 sequences; 11% to 15% are singletons. The material sequenced was memory CD4+ T cells from blood. These TCRs come from a female donor in good health, serving as a healthy control. The CDR3 runs from the conserved cysteine through the conserved F or W. A D gene is named only where the DNA matches it firmly. Size tells how often a clone was seen (once, few, many) or the class of an expanded clone, and some rows leave it out.

V gene	J gene	D gene	CDR3 length	clone size	CDR3 protein	CDR3 DNA
TRBV27	TRBJ1-6	-	16	many	CASSLGWAGWDSPLHF	TGTGCCAGCAGTCTCGGCTGGGCAGGCTGGGATTCACCCCTCCACTTT
TRBV6-5	TRBJ2-2	-	12	few	CASRGWTGELFF	TGTGCCAGCAGAGGATGGACCGGGGAGCTGTTTTTT
TRBV7-2	TRBJ2-1	TRBD2	16	many	CASSLASAGGPNEQFF	TGTGCCAGCAGCTTAGCTTCCGCGGGAGGGCCGAATGAGCAGTTCTTC
TRBV29-1	TRBJ2-7	-	11	many	CSGLQGYEQYF	TGCAGCGGTCTCCAAGGTTACGAGCAGTACTTC
TRBV6-2/TRBV6-3	TRBJ2-6	-	20	-	CASSYTPTTGRISGANVLTF	TGTGCCAGCAGTTACACCCCTACCACGGGACGGATCTCTGGGGCCAACGTCCTGACTTTC
TRBV5-4	TRBJ2-5	TRBD2	16	-	CASSLTSGRAKETQYF	TGTGCCAGCAGCCTGACTAGCGGGAGGGCCAAAGAGACCCAGTACTTC
TRBV29-1	TRBJ2-4	-	15	few	CSVNGVGIAKNIQYF	TGCAGCGTAAACGGGGTTGGAATAGCCAAAAACATTCAGTACTTC
TRBV5-1	TRBJ2-7	TRBD2	15	-	CASSSGTSGSSKQYF	TGCGCCAGCAGCTCTGGGACTAGCGGGAGTTCCAAGCAGTACTTC
TRBV20-1	TRBJ1-5	-	17	many	CSARDQEGDSHNQPQHF	TGCAGTGCTAGAGATCAGGAAGGGGACTCTCACAATCAGCCCCAGCATTTT
TRBV9	TRBJ1-6	TRBD1	17	many	CASSGSTGDSYNSPLHF	TGTGCCAGCAGCGGGAGTACAGGGGACTCCTATAATTCACCCCTCCACTTT
TRBV4-2	TRBJ2-7	TRBD1	18	few	CASSQVLLGTGETYEQYF	TGTGCCAGCAGCCAAGTTCTACTAGGGACAGGGGAAACCTACGAGCAGTACTTC
TRBV10-3	TRBJ2-1	TRBD2	16	many	CAISPSGRLVGDEQFF	TGTGCCATCAGTCCTAGCGGGAGGCTCGTAGGAGATGAGCAGTTCTTC
TRBV12-3/TRBV12-4	TRBJ1-6	-	15	-	CASSWGLRGNSPLHF	TGTGCCAGCAGTTGGGGCCTGAGAGGGAATTCACCCCTCCACTTT
TRBV19	TRBJ1-2	TRBD1	15	-	CASSIDGNRGYGYTF	TGTGCCAGTAGTATAGACGGTAACAGGGGATATGGCTACACCTTC
TRBV12-3/TRBV12-4	TRBJ1-2	-	14	-	CASRETGGPGGYTF	TGTGCCAGCAGGGAAACCGGGGGCCCTGGGGGCTACACCTTC
TRBV12-3/TRBV12-4	TRBJ2-5	-	14	-	CASSLSRGKETQYF	TGTGCCAGCAGTTTGAGCAGGGGAAAAGAGACCCAGTACTTC
TRBV4-1	TRBJ2-1	-	15	-	CASSPIRGTDNEQFF	TGCGCCAGCAGCCCAATTCGCGGGACAGACAATGAGCAGTTCTTC
TRBV15	TRBJ2-7	TRBD1	14	-	CATSDRTGPYEQYF	TGTGCCACCAGCGATAGGACAGGACCCTACGAGCAGTACTTC
TRBV20-1	TRBJ2-7	-	14	-	CSARLSGLNYEQYF	TGCAGTGCTAGACTTTCCGGACTAAACTACGAGCAGTACTTC
TRBV7-9	TRBJ2-1	-	14	-	CASSFSTVYNEQFF	TGTGCCAGCAGCTTTAGTACTGTATACAATGAGCAGTTCTTC
TRBV25-1	TRBJ2-2	-	16	-	CASSELGRGNTGELFF	TGTGCCAGCAGTGAATTGGGCAGGGGGAACACCGGGGAGCTGTTTTTT
TRBV21-1	TRBJ2-7	-	16	few	CASSPGGGQGPCEQYF	TGTGCCAGCAGCCCCGGAGGGGGACAGGGCCCTTGCGAGCAGTACTTC
TRBV24-1	TRBJ2-1	-	16	few	CATSDPRDGGFSEQFF	TGTGCCACCAGTGACCCCCGGGACGGGGGCTTTAGTGAGCAGTTCTTC
TRBV20-1	TRBJ1-1	-	10	few	CSAKFTEAFF	TGCAGTGCTAAGTTCACTGAAGCTTTCTTT
TRBV6-5	TRBJ2-7	-	14	many	CASSYVPGTYEQYF	TGTGCCAGCAGTTACGTTCCCGGGACCTACGAGCAGTACTTC
TRBV24-1	TRBJ2-7	TRBD2	15	few	CATSDGGSGTYEQYF	TGTGCCACCAGTGACGGCGGTAGCGGGACCTACGAGCAGTACTTC
TRBV20-1	TRBJ2-3	TRBD2	16	many	CSARDAQRGDTDTQYF	TGCAGTGCTAGAGATGCCCAGCGGGGAGACACAGATACGCAGTATTTT
TRBV12-3/TRBV12-4	TRBJ1-1	-	19	many	CASSTWGWLSDRGPTEAFF	TGTGCCAGCAGCACTTGGGGCTGGCTTTCGGACAGAGGGCCCACTGAAGCTTTCTTT
TRBV9	TRBJ1-2	-	15	-	CASSVTAGANYGYTF	TGTGCCAGCAGCGTCACGGCAGGAGCCAACTATGGCTACACCTTC
TRBV12-3/TRBV12-4	TRBJ2-5	-	12	many	CASKGQAETQYF	TGTGCCAGCAAAGGTCAGGCAGAGACCCAGTACTTC
TRBV20-1	TRBJ1-4	-	13	many	CSAVHATNEKLFF	TGCAGTGCCGTTCACGCAACTAATGAAAAACTGTTTTTT
TRBV10-3	TRBJ1-2	-	14	few	CAISGTDRNYGYTF	TGTGCCATCAGTGGGACTGACAGGAACTATGGCTACACCTTC
TRBV19	TRBJ2-3	-	14	few	CASRTTRDTDTQYF	TGTGCCAGTAGGACTACCAGGGACACAGATACGCAGTATTTT
TRBV7-3	TRBJ1-2	-	11	many	CASGTDYGYTF	TGTGCCAGCGGGACGGACTATGGCTACACCTTC
TRBV4-2	TRBJ1-2	-	18	few	CASSQDGQVPNGNYGYTF	TGTGCCAGCAGCCAAGACGGCCAGGTTCCTAATGGGAACTATGGCTACACCTTC
TRBV27	TRBJ2-3	TRBD2	18	-	CASSPSIHLAGSADTQYF	TGTGCCAGCAGTCCCTCCATACACTTAGCGGGATCGGCAGATACGCAGTATTTT
TRBV20-1	TRBJ1-1	-	13	few	CSARGGPGTEAFF	TGCAGTGCTAGGGGGGGCCCTGGCACTGAAGCTTTCTTT
TRBV2	TRBJ1-5	-	12	few	CASSGTDQPQHF	TGTGCCAGCAGTGGGACGGATCAGCCCCAGCATTTT
TRBV12-3/TRBV12-4	TRBJ1-4	-	12	-	CASSPSSEKLFF	TGTGCCAGCAGTCCCTCGAGCGAAAAACTGTTTTTT
TRBV5-1	TRBJ2-1	-	13	many	CASSLGGLNEQFF	TGCGCCAGCAGCTTGGGGGGCCTCAATGAGCAGTTCTTC